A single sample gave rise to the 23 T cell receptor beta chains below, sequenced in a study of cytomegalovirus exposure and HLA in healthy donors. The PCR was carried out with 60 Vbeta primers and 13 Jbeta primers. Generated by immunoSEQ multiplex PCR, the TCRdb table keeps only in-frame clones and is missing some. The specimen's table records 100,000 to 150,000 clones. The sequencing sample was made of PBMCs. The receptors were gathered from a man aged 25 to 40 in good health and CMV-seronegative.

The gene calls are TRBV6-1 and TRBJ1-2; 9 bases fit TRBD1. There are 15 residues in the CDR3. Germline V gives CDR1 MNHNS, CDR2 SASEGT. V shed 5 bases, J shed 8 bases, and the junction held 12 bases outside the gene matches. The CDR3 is CASSPRDRVVEGYTF. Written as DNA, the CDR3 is TGTGCCAGCAGTCCTCGGGACAGGGTAGTAGAAGGCTACACCTTC.

The CDR3 spells CASSLFQEPTNEKLFF. The CDR3 DNA reads as TGTGCCAGCAGCTTGTTTCAGGAACCAACTAATGAAAAACTGTTTTTT. The rearrangement uses TRBV5-6 and TRBJ1-4; no clear D. CDR3 length: 16 amino acids. V lost 1 base and J 0 bases, leaving 10 bases between the germline ends. Germline CDR1 SGHDT, CDR2 YYEEEE.

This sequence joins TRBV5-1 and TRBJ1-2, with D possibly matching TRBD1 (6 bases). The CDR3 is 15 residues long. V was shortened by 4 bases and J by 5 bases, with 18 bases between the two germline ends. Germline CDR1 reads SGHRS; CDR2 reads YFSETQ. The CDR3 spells CASSPGTIVTYGYTF. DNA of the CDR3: TGCGCCAGCAGCCCCGGGACAATAGTTACTTATGGCTACACCTTC.

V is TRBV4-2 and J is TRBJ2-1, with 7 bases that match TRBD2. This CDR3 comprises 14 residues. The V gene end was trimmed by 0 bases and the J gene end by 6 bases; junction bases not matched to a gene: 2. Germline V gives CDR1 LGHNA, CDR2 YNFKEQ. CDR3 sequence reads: CASSQEPGGNEQFF. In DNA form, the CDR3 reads TGTGCCAGCAGCCAAGAGCCGGGAGGCAATGAGCAGTTCTTC.

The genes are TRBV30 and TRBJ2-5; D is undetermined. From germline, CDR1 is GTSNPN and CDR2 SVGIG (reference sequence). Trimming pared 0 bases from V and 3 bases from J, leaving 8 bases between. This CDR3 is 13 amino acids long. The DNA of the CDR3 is TGTGCCTGGAGTGTGCGCGTGAAAGAGACCCAGTACTTC. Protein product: CAWSVRVKETQYF. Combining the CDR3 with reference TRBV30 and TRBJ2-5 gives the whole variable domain SQTIHQWPATLVQPVGSPLSLECTVEGTSNPNLYWYRQAAGRGLQLLFYSVGIGQISSEVPQNLSASRPQDRQFILSSKKLLLSDSGFYLCAWSVRVKETQYFGPGTRLLVL.

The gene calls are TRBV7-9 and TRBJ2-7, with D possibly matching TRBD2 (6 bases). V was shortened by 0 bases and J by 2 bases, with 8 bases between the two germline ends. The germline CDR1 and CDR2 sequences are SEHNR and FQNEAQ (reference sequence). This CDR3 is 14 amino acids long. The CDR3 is CASSLAGLAYEQYF. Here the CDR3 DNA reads TGTGCCAGCAGCTTAGCGGGACTTGCCTACGAGCAGTACTTC.

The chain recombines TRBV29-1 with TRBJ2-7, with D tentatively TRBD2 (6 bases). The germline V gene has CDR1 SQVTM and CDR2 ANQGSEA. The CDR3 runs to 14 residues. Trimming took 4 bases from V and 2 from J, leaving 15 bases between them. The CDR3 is CSVGVRLATYEQYF. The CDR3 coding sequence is TGCAGCGTTGGAGTGAGGCTAGCGACCTACGAGCAGTACTTC.

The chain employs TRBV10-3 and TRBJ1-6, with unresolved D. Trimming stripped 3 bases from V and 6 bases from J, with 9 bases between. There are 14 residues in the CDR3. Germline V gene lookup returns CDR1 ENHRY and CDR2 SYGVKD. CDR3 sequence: CAISELQTNSPLHF. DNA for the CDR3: TGTGCCATCAGTGAACTACAAACTAATTCACCCCTCCACTTT.

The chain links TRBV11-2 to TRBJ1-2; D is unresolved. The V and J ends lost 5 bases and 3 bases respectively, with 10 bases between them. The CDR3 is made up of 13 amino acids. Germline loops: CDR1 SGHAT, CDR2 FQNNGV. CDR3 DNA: TGTGCCAGCAGCGAGACAATAGACTATGGCTACACCTTC. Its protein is CASSETIDYGYTF.

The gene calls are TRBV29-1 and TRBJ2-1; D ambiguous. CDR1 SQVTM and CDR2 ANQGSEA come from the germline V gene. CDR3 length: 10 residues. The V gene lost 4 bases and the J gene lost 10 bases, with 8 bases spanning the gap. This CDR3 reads CSVGPREQFF. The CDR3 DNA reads TGCAGCGTTGGGCCCAGGGAGCAGTTCTTC.

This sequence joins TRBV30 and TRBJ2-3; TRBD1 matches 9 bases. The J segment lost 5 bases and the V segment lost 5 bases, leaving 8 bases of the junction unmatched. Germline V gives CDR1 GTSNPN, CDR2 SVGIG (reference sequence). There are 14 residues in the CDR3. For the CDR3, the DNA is TGTGCCTGGGATCCTACAGGGGGCATAGATACGCAGTATTTT. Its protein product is CAWDPTGGIDTQYF.

CDR3: CAWRPHAGVVNEQFF. The CDR3 DNA follows: TGTGCCTGGAGGCCCCACGCGGGAGTGGTCAATGAGCAGTTCTTC. This chain uses TRBV30 with TRBJ2-1; 7 nucleotides agree with TRBD2. The V and J ends lost 3 bases and 6 bases, in that order; junction bases with no gene match: 11. The CDR3 sequence is 15 residues long. CDR1 and CDR2 (germline): GTSNPN, SVGIG (reference sequence).

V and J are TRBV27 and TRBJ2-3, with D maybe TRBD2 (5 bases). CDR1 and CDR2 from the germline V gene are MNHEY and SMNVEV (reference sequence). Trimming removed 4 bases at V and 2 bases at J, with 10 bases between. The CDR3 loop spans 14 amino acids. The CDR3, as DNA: TGTGCCAGCAGTTATGAGAGGGCCACAGATACGCAGTATTTT. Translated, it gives CASSYERATDTQYF.

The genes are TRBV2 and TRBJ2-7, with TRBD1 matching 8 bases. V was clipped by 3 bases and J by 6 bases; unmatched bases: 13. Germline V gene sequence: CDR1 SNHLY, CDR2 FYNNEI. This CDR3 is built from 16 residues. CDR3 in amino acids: CASSEWTGPYAGEQYF. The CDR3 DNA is TGTGCCAGCAGTGAGTGGACAGGGCCCTATGCAGGCGAGCAGTACTTC.

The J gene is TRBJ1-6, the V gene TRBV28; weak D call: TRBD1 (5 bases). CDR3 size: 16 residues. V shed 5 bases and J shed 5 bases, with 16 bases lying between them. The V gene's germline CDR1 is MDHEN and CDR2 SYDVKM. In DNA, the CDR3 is TGTGCCAGCAGTCGGTTGACAGCTTTAAATAATTCACCCCTCCACTTT. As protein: CASSRLTALNNSPLHF.

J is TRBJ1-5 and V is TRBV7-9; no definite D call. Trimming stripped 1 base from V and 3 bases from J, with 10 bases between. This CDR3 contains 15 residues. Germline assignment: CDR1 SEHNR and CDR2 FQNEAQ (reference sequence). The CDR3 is CASSLDGRDNQPQHF. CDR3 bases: TGTGCCAGCAGCTTAGATGGGCGGGACAATCAGCCCCAGCATTTT.

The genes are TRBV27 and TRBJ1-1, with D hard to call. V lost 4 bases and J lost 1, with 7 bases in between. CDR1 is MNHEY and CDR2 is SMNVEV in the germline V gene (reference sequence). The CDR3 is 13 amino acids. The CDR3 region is CASSSPGNTEAFF. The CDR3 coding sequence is TGTGCCAGCAGTTCCCCAGGGAACACTGAAGCTTTCTTT.

The CDR3 sequence: CASSSLGGENTEAFF. The CDR3 DNA reads as TGTGCCAGCAGTTCCTTAGGGGGGGAGAACACTGAAGCTTTCTTT. This chain joins TRBV6-5 and TRBJ1-1, with D possibly being TRBD1 (6 bases). The germline CDR1 and CDR2 sequences are MNHEY and SVGAGI. The CDR3 runs 15 residues. Trimming removed 4 bases at V and 1 base at J, with 13 bases between.

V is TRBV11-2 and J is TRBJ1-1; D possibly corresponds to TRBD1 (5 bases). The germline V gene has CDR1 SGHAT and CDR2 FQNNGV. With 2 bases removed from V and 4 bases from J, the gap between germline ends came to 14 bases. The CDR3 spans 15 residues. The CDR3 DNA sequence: TGTGCCAGCAGCTTAAACGTGCAGGGAGGCACTGAAGCTTTCTTT. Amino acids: CASSLNVQGGTEAFF.

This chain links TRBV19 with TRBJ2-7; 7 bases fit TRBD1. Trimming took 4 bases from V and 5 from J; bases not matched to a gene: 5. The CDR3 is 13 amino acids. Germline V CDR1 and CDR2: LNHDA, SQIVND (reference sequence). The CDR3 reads CASSTDTGDEQYF. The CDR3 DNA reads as TGTGCCAGTAGTACCGATACAGGGGACGAGCAGTACTTC.

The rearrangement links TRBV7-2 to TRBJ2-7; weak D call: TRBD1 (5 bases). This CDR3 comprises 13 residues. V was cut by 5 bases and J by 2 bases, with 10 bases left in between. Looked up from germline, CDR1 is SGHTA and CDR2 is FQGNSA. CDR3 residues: CASSRGQAYEQYF. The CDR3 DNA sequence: TGTGCCAGCAGCCGAGGACAAGCCTACGAGCAGTACTTC.

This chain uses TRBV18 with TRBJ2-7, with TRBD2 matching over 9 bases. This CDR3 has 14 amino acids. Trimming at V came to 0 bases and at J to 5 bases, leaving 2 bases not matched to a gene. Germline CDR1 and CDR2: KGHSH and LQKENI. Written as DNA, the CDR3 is TGTGCCAGCTCACCACCGGGACTAGCTAACGAGCAGTACTTC. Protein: CASSPPGLANEQYF.

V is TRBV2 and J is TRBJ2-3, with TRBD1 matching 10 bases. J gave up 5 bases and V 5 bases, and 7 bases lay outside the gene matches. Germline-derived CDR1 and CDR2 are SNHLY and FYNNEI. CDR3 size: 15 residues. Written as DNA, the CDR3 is TGTGCCAGCAGTCCGACAGGGGGCGAAGGAGATACGCAGTATTTT. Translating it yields CASSPTGGEGDTQYF.